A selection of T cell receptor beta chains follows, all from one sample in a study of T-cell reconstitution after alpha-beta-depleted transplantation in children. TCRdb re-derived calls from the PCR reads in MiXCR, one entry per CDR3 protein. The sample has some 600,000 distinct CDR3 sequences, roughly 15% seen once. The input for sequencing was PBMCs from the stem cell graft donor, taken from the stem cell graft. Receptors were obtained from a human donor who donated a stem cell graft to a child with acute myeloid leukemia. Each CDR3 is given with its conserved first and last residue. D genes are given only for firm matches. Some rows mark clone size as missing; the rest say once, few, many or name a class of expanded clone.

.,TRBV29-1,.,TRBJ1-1,CSVVTLTRNTEAFF,TGCAGCGTTGTAACCCTAACTCGGAACACTGAAGCTTTCTTT
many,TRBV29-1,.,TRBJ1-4,CSGGTTNEKLFF,TGCAGCGGGGGAACAACTAATGAAAAACTGTTTTTT
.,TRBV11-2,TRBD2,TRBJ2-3,CASSLDLTSGDMDTQYF,TGTGCCAGCAGCTTAGACCTGACTAGCGGGGATATGGATACGCAGTATTTT
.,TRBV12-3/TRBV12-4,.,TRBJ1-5,CASSLEGRRQPQHF,TGTGCCAGCAGTTTGGAAGGACGGAGACAGCCCCAGCATTTT
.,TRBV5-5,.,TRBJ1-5,CASSLWVGGNQPQHF,TGTGCCAGCAGCTTGTGGGTGGGCGGGAATCAGCCCCAGCATTTT
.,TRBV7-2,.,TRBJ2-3,CARSSSSGTDTQYF,TGTGCCAGGAGCTCTAGTTCCGGCACAGATACGCAGTATTTT
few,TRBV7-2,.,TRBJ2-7,CASRRQSSYEQYF,TGTGCCAGCAGGAGGCAGAGCTCCTACGAGCAGTACTTC
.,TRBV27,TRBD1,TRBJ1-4,CASRIRTGGPSSEKLFF,TGTGCCAGCAGAATTAGGACAGGGGGGCCCTCGAGTGAAAAACTGTTTTTT
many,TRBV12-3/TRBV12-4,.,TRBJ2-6,CASSVRQAGANVLTF,TGTGCCAGCAGTGTCAGACAGGCTGGGGCCAACGTCCTGACTTTC
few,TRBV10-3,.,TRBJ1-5,CAISDPNEGSGNQPQHF,TGTGCCATCAGTGACCCTAATGAGGGTTCAGGCAATCAGCCCCAGCATTTT
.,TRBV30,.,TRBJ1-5,CAWSYSSNQPQHF,TGTGCCTGGAGTTACAGTTCGAATCAGCCCCAGCATTTT
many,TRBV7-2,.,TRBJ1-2,CASSSLGDSQYGYTF,TGTGCCAGCAGCTCCCTCGGCGACAGCCAGTATGGCTACACCTTC
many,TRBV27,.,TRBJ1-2,CASRTGGNGYTF,TGTGCCAGCAGGACGGGGGGAAATGGCTACACCTTC
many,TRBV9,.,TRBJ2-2,CASSPRGGTEAGELFF,TGTGCCAGCAGCCCCCGTGGAGGGACTGAGGCCGGGGAGCTGTTTTTT
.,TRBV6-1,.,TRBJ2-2,CASSENSPGELFF,TGTGCCAGCAGTGAAAACTCTCCCGGGGAGCTGTTTTTT
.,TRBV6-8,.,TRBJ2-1,CASSYSVTRNEQFF,TGTGCCAGCAGTTACTCGGTCACCCGCAATGAGCAGTTCTTC
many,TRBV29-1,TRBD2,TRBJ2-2,CSVEREVRTGELFF,TGCAGCGTTGAGCGGGAGGTTCGCACCGGGGAGCTGTTTTTT
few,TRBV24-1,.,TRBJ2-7,CATSGWGRDEQYF,TGTGCCACCAGTGGATGGGGCAGGGACGAGCAGTACTTC
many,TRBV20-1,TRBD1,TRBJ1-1,CSARDGTALNTEAFF,TGCAGTGCTAGAGACGGGACAGCCCTGAACACTGAAGCTTTCTTT
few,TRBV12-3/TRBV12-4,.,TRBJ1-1,CASSLGKRGNTEAFF,TGTGCCAGCAGTTTGGGGAAAAGGGGGAACACTGAAGCTTTCTTT
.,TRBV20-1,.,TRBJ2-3,CSARSSRGAPQDTQYF,TGCAGTGCTAGAAGCAGTCGGGGGGCCCCTCAAGATACGCAGTATTTT
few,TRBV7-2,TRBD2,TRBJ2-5,CASGWTSGGGETQYF,TGTGCCAGCGGATGGACTAGCGGGGGTGGAGAGACCCAGTACTTC
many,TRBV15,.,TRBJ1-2,CATSSPTGILGGYTF,TGTGCCACCAGCAGTCCTACAGGGATTTTAGGGGGCTACACCTTC
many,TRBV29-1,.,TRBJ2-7,CSVEDRGPGYEQYF,TGCAGCGTTGAAGATCGGGGACCGGGCTACGAGCAGTACTTC
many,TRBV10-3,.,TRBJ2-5,CAISESFGRGAQETQYF,TGTGCCATCAGTGAGTCCTTCGGGCGGGGAGCACAAGAGACCCAGTACTTC
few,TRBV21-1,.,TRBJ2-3,CASSLGPEIAQYF,TGTGCCAGCAGCTTGGGACCTGAGATTGCGCAGTATTTT
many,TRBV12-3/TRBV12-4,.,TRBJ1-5,CASSFGAGLNQPQHF,TGTGCCAGCAGTTTCGGGGCAGGACTCAATCAGCCCCAGCATTTT
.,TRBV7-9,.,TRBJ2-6,CASSLAEYSGANVLTF,TGTGCCAGCAGCTTAGCTGAATACTCTGGGGCCAACGTCCTGACTTTC
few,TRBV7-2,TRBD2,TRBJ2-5,CASRTDSGGQETQYF,TGTGCCAGCAGGACTGATAGCGGGGGGCAAGAGACCCAGTACTTC
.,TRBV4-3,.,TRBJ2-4,CASSQARPGLQYF,TGCGCCAGCAGCCAAGCTCGACCGGGACTTCAGTACTTC
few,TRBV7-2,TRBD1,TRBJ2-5,CASSRTTGGETQYF,TGTGCCAGCAGCCGAACTACAGGGGGGGAGACCCAGTACTTC
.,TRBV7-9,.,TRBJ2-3,CASSPPLGQDHTDTQYF,TGTGCCAGCAGCCCCCCCCTAGGGCAGGACCACACAGATACGCAGTATTTT
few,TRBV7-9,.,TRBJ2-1,CASSLALPPEQFF,TGTGCCAGCAGCTTAGCGTTACCGCCTGAGCAGTTCTTC
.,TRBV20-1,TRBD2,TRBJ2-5,CSARGTRWQETQYF,TGCAGTGCTAGGGGGACTAGGTGGCAAGAGACCCAGTACTTC
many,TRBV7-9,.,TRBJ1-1,CASRIGAEAFF,TGTGCCAGCAGGATAGGCGCTGAAGCTTTCTTT
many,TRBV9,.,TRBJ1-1,CASGPGDTEAFF,TGTGCCAGCGGCCCGGGGGACACTGAAGCTTTCTTT
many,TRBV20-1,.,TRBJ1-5,CSARGQARDQPQHF,TGCAGTGCTAGAGGGCAGGCTAGGGACCAGCCCCAGCATTTT